This is a list of T cell receptor beta chains from one sample in a study of PD-1 blockade in classical Hodgkin lymphoma. Here immunoSEQ multiplex PCR was the method, and the copy in TCRdb shows in-frame clones only, minus some. The sample includes about 85,000 clones, 75% to 95% seen only once; the top ten take about 2.9%. The specimen comprised peripheral blood mononuclear cells (PBMCs), sampled before the fourth cycle of nivolumab. The receptors were gathered from a human donor with classical Hodgkin lymphoma. The CDR3 runs from the conserved cysteine through the conserved F or W. A D gene is named only where the DNA matches it firmly.

cdr3_aa j_call d_call v_call
CASSHGDRGETQYF TRBJ2-5 . TRBV4-1
CASSLSGQAGPQHF TRBJ1-5 TRBD1 TRBV7-2
CASRGSEAFF TRBJ1-1 . TRBV6-1
CASSSEAWDGELFF TRBJ2-2 . TRBV6-6
CASRFQGYYGYTF TRBJ1-2 . TRBV28
CASSQERGNPFF TRBJ1-4 . TRBV4-1
CASSQVARSYEQYF . . TRBV4-3
CASSIETSGGRRGETQYF TRBJ2-5 TRBD2 TRBV5-4
CASSHDSTRGAQYF TRBJ2-5 . TRBV11-2
CASSPLGRFSGASSYEQYF TRBJ2-7 . TRBV4-2
CASSSTGGSNQPQHF TRBJ1-5 . TRBV7-9